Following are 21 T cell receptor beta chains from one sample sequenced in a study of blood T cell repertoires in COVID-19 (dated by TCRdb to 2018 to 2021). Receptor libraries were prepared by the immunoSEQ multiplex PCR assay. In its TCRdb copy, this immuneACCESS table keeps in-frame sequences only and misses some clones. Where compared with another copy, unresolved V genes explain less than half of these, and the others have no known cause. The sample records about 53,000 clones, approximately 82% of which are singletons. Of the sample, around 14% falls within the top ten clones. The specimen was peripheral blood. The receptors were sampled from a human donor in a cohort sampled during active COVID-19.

The CDR3 nucleotides are TGCGCCAGCAGCTTATCTAGCGGGGGTACCACCGGGGAGCTGTTTTTT. This encodes CASSLSSGGTTGELFF. The chain employs TRBV5-1 and TRBJ2-2; 10 positions agree with TRBD2. V trimming: 2 bases; J trimming: 4 bases; junction bases outside the gene matches: 5. There are 16 residues in the CDR3. The germline gives CDR1 SGHRS, CDR2 YFSETQ.

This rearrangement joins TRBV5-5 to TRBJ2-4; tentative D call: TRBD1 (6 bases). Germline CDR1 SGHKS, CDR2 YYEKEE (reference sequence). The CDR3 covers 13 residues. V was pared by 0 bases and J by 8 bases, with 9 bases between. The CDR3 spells CASSLEGVDIQYF. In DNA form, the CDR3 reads TGTGCCAGCAGCTTGGAGGGGGTCGACATTCAGTACTTC.

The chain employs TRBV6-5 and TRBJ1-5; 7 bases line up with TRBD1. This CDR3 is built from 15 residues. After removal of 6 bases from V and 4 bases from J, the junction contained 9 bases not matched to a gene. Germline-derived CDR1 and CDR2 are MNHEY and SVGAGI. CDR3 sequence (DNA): TGTGCCAGCAGCTCCACACAGGGGTTGAATCAGCCCCAGCATTTT. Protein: CASSSTQGLNQPQHF.

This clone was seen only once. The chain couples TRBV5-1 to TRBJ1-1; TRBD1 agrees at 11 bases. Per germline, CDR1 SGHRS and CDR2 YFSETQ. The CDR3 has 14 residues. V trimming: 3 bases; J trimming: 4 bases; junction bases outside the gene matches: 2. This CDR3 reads CASSWGQGGTEAFF. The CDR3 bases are TGCGCCAGCAGCTGGGGACAGGGGGGCACTGAAGCTTTCTTT.

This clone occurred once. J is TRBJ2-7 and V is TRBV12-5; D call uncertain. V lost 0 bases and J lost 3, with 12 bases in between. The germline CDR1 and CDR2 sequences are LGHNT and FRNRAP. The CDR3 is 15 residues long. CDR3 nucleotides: TGTGCTAGTGGTTTGGTATTATCAGGTTACTACGAGCAGTACTTC. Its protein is CASGLVLSGYYEQYF.

CDR3 DNA sequence: TGCGCCAGCAGTGAAATAAGAGGGGGCAGGAGACAGCCCCAGCATTTT. It is translated as CASSEIRGGRRQPQHF. This chain connects TRBV10-1 to TRBJ1-5, with TRBD1 matching over 7 bases. Trimming at V came to 3 bases and at J to 7 bases, leaving 12 bases not matched to a gene. Germline V gene lookup returns CDR1 WNHNN and CDR2 SYGVQD (reference sequence). The CDR3 is made up of 16 amino acids.

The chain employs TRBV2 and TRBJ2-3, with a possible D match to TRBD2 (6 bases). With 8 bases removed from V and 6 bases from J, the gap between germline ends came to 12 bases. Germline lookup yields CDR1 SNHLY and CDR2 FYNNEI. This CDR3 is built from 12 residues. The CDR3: CASLRAGDTQYF. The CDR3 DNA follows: TGTGCCAGCCTCCGGGCGGGGGATACGCAGTATTTT.

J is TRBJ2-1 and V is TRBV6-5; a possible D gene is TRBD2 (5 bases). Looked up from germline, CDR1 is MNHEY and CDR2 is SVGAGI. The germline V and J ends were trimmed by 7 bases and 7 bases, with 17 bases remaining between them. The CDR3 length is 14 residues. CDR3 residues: CASTQADPGNEQFF. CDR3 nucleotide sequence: TGTGCCAGCACCCAAGCGGATCCGGGGAATGAGCAGTTCTTC.

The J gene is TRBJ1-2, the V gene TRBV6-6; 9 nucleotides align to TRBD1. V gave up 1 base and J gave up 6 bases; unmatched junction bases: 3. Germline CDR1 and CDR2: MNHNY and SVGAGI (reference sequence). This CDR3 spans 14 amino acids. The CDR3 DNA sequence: TGTGCCAGCAGTTACTTAGGGGACAGGGATGGCTACACCTTC. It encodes CASSYLGDRDGYTF.

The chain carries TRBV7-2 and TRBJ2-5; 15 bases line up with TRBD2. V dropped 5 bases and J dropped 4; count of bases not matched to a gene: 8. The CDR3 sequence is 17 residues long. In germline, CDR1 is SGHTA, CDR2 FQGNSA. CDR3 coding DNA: TGTGCCAGCAGCACCCGGACTAGCGGGGGGGCAGTAGAGACCCAGTACTTC. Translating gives CASSTRTSGGAVETQYF.

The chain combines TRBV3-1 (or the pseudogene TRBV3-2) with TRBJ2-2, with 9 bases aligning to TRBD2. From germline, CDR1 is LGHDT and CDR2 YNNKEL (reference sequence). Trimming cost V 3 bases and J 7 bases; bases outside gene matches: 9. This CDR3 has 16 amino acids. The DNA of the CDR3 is TGTGCCAGCAGCCACACGGCGGGAGGGCGATACGGGGAGCTGTTTTTT. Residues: CASSHTAGGRYGELFF.

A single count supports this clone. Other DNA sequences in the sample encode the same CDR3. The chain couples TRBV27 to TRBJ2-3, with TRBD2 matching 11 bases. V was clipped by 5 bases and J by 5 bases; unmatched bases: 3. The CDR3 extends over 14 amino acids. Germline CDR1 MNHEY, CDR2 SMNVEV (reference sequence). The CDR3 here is CASSLGLAGDTQYF. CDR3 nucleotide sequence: TGTGCCAGCAGTCTCGGACTAGCGGGAGATACGCAGTATTTT.

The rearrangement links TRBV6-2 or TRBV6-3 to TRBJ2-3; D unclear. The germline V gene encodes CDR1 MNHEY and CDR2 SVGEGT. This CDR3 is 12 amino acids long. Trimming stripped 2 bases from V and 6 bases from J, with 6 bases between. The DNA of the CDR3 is TGTGCCAGCAGTTACCTTCTCGATACGCAGTATTTT. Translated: CASSYLLDTQYF.

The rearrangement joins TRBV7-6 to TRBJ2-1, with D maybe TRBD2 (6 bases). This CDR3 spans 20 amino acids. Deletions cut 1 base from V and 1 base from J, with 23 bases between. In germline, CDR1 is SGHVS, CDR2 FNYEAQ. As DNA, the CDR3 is TGTGCCAGCAGCTTAGGAGGGCACGTTCGTATTCGGGGGTCCTACAATGAGCAGTTCTTC. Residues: CASSLGGHVRIRGSYNEQFF. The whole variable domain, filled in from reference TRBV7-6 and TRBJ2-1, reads GAGVSQSPRYKVTKRGQDVALRCDPISGHVSLYWYRQALGQGPEFLTYFNYEAQQDKSGLPNDRFSAERPEGSISTLTIQRTEQRDSAMYRCASSLGGHVRIRGSYNEQFFGPGTRLTVL.

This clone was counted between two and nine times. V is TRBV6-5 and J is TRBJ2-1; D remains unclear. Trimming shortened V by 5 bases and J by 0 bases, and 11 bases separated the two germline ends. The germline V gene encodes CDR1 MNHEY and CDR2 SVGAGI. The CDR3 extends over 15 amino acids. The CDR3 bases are TGTGCCAGCAGTCTTCATTGGAGCTCCTACAATGAGCAGTTCTTC. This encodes CASSLHWSSYNEQFF.

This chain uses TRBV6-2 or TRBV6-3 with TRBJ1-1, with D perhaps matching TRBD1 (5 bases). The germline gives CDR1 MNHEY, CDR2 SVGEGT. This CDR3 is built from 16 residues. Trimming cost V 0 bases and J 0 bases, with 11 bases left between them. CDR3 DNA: TGTGCCAGCAGTTACTCGCACAGGAGCATGAACACTGAAGCTTTCTTT. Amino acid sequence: CASSYSHRSMNTEAFF.

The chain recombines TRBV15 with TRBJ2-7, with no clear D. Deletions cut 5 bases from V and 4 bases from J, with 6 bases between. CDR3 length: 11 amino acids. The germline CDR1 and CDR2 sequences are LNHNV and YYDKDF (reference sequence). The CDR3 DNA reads TGTGCCACCAGCCGCGGTTACGAGCAGTACTTC. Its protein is CATSRGYEQYF.

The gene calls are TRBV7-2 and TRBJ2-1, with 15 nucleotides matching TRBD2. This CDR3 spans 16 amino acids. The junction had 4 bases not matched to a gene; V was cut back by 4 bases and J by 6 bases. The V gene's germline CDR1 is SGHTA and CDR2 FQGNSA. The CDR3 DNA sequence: TGTGCCAGCAGCTCGGGACTAGCGGGGGGATTCAATGAGCAGTTCTTC. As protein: CASSSGLAGGFNEQFF.

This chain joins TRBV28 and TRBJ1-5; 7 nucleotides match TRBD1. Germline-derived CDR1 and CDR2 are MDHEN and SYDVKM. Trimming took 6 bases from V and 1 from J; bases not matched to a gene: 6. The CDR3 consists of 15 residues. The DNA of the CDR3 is TGTGCCAGCAGATCCGTAGGGGGCAGCAATCAGCCCCAGCATTTT. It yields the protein CASRSVGGSNQPQHF.

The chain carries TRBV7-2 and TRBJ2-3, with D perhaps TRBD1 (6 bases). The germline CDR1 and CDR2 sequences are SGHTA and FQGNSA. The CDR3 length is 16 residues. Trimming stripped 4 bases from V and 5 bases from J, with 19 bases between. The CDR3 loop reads CASSSRDIGEGDTQYF. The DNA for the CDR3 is TGTGCCAGCAGCTCCCGGGACATAGGTGAGGGAGATACGCAGTATTTT.

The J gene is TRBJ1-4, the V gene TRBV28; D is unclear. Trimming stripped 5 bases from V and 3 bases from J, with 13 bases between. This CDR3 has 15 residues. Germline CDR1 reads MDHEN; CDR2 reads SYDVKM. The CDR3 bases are TGTGCCAGCAGTCGGGTCTTTTCGTCTAATGAAAAACTGTTTTTT. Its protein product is CASSRVFSSNEKLFF.